These 27 T cell receptor beta chains share one sample of origin, sequenced in a study of Tregs in tolerant kidney transplant recipients. Measured with immunoSEQ multiplex PCR; TCRdb has only the in-frame clones, and not every one. The table includes around 63,000 clones, approximately 83% detected once. The starting material was Tregs from blood, obtained before the transplant. These receptors were collected from a human donor who received a combined kidney and bone marrow transplant.

The chain is built from TRBV25-1 and TRBJ2-1; 7 nucleotides align to TRBD1. The CDR3 covers 14 residues. V dropped 7 bases and J dropped 5; count of bases not matched to a gene: 8. Germline V CDR1 and CDR2: MGHDK, SYGVNS. DNA for the CDR3: TGTGCCAGCATGGGCAGGGGGTATAACAATGAGCAGTTCTTC. Translation: CASMGRGYNNEQFF.

V usage is TRBV7-9 and J usage is TRBJ1-5, with 10 nucleotides matching TRBD1. J was trimmed by 0 bases and V by 5 bases; bases with no gene match: 7. The CDR3 is 17 residues long. From germline, CDR1 is SEHNR and CDR2 FQNEAQ (reference sequence). CDR3 sequence (DNA): TGTGCCAGCAGCCGCGGGACAGGGGTACATAGCAATCAGCCCCAGCATTTT. Amino acids: CASSRGTGVHSNQPQHF. The full variable domain, in which reference TRBV7-9 and TRBJ1-5 provide the parts outside the CDR3, is DTGVSQNPRHKITKRGQNVTFRCDPISEHNRLYWYRQTLGQGPEFLTYFQNEAQLEKSRLLSDRFSAERPKGSFSTLEIQRTEQGDSAMYLCASSRGTGVHSNQPQHFGDGTRLSIL.

The J gene is TRBJ2-3, the V gene TRBV5-1; D is uncertain. This CDR3 has 13 residues. Trimming shortened V by 0 bases and J by 4 bases, and 6 bases separated the two germline ends. Germline V gives CDR1 SGHRS, CDR2 YFSETQ. In nucleotides, the CDR3 is TGCGCCAGCAGCTTGGGAGTCGCAGATACGCAGTATTTT. The encoded protein is CASSLGVADTQYF.

This chain links TRBV18 with TRBJ2-2; D is uncertain. This CDR3 comprises 14 residues. Trimming removed 6 bases at V and 6 bases at J, with 14 bases between. Germline values: CDR1 KGHSH, CDR2 LQKENI. The chain's CDR3 is CASSPSAGPGELFF. As DNA, the CDR3 is TGTGCCAGCTCCCCTTCCGCAGGCCCCGGGGAGCTGTTTTTT.

The chain is built from TRBV19 and TRBJ2-1; 9 nucleotides agree with TRBD2. This CDR3 has 15 residues. CDR1 and CDR2 from the germline V gene are LNHDA and SQIVND (reference sequence). V dropped 3 bases and J dropped 4; count of bases not matched to a gene: 4. CDR3: CASSIERGAYNEQFF. The CDR3 DNA is TGTGCCAGTAGTATTGAGCGGGGGGCTTACAATGAGCAGTTCTTC.

The V and J genes are TRBV7-2 and TRBJ1-3; TRBD1 might be the D (5 bases). Trimming left V 7 bases short and J 7 bases short, with 14 bases between. This CDR3 has 13 residues. Germline V gives CDR1 SGHTA, CDR2 FQGNSA. CDR3 DNA: TGTGCCAGCAACCTCCGGGACGGGAACACCATATATTTT. Protein sequence: CASNLRDGNTIYF.

V usage is TRBV4-1 and J usage is TRBJ1-3; possible D gene TRBD1, 6 bases. From germline, CDR1 is MGHRA and CDR2 YSYEKL. The CDR3 runs to 13 residues. V lost 8 bases to trimming and J lost 0 bases, with 8 bases between them. CDR3 nucleotide sequence: TGCGCCAGCGGACAGTCCTCTGGAAACACCATATATTTT. This gives the protein CASGQSSGNTIYF.

J is TRBJ2-7 and V is TRBV7-9; D not resolved. The CDR3 runs 16 residues. V lost 5 bases to trimming and J lost 3 bases, with 20 bases between them. CDR1 SEHNR and CDR2 FQNEAQ come from the germline V gene (reference sequence). The CDR3 sequence is CASSPLAEFNDYEQYF. CDR3 DNA sequence: TGTGCCAGCAGCCCTCTTGCTGAGTTTAATGACTACGAGCAGTACTTC.

This clone was observed once. The chain has TRBV19 and TRBJ2-7; 9 positions agree with TRBD1. CDR1 is LNHDA and CDR2 is SQIVND in the germline V gene (reference sequence). The V segment lost 11 bases and the J segment 7 bases; nucleotides outside the gene matches: 12. The CDR3 is 13 residues long. Here the CDR3 DNA reads TGTGCCGTTAGGGACAGGGCCGGAGAGGAGCAGTACTTC. Translating gives CAVRDRAGEEQYF.

V usage is TRBV2 and J usage is TRBJ2-7, with D unresolved. Germline loops: CDR1 SNHLY, CDR2 FYNNEI. The length of the CDR3 is 14 residues. The ends were cut back, 8 bases at V and 3 bases at J, with 17 bases in the middle. DNA of the CDR3: TGTGCCAGCCGTGGGTCGCCAATTGACTACGAGCAGTACTTC. The encoded protein is CASRGSPIDYEQYF.

The rearrangement links TRBV4-1 to TRBJ2-2; 12 positions agree with TRBD1. The CDR3 has 17 residues. CDR1 is MGHRA, CDR2 YSYEKL, per germline. V lost 4 bases to trimming and J lost 3 bases; unmatched junction nucleotides: 6. The CDR3 region is CASSRGTGGKDTGELFF. DNA for the CDR3: TGCGCCAGCAGCCGGGGGACAGGGGGCAAGGACACCGGGGAGCTGTTTTTT.

The V call is TRBV7-2, the J call TRBJ1-3; the D is unclear. From germline, CDR1 is SGHTA and CDR2 FQGNSA. V shed 4 bases and J shed 0 bases, with 10 bases lying between them. This CDR3 has 15 residues. CDR3 in amino acids: CASSSERGSGNTIYF. The CDR3 DNA follows: TGTGCCAGCAGCTCCGAGCGGGGCTCTGGAAACACCATATATTTT. The full variable domain, with the rest looked up from reference TRBV7-2 and TRBJ1-3, is GAGVSQSPSNKVTEKGKDVELRCDPISGHTALYWYRQSLGQGLEFLIYFQGNSAPDKSGLPSDRFSAERTGGSVSTLTIQRTQQEDSAVYLCASSSERGSGNTIYFGEGSWLTVV.

The V and J genes are TRBV11-3 and TRBJ2-1, with D unresolved. The germline V gene encodes CDR1 SGHNT and CDR2 YENEEA. The V and J ends lost 5 bases and 7 bases respectively, with 15 bases between them. The CDR3 covers 14 residues. The CDR3 here is CASSPSYGDNEQFF. The CDR3 DNA follows: TGTGCCAGCAGCCCAAGTTATGGGGATAATGAGCAGTTCTTC.

This clone was observed a single time. The genes are TRBV9 and TRBJ2-1; a weak D match, TRBD2 (6 bases). CDR1 and CDR2 (germline): SGDLS, YYNGEE. The CDR3 runs 15 residues. V lost 4 bases, J lost 1 base, and 12 bases lay in between. CDR3 DNA: TGTGCCAGCAGCTCTCTTGGGGGGTCCTACAATGAGCAGTTCTTC. This codes for CASSSLGGSYNEQFF.

This clone occurred once. The chain employs TRBV28 and TRBJ2-5; 11 bases line up with TRBD1. With the DNA end fitting TRBJ2-7 better, the J assignment may be wrong. The V gene's germline CDR1 is MDHEN and CDR2 SYDVKM. The CDR3 spans 14 residues. CDR3 DNA: TGTGCCAGCGGGGGACGGGACAGGGGGACCGAGCAGTACTTC. Translation gives CASGGRDRGTEQYF.

The gene calls are TRBV30 and TRBJ2-5; D might be TRBD1 (6 bases). This CDR3 comprises 16 residues. In germline, CDR1 is GTSNPN, CDR2 SVGIG (reference sequence). V dropped 6 bases and J dropped 5 bases, with 25 bases sitting between them. The CDR3 bases are TGTGCCTGTTCGAATGTCCAGGACAGCCCATTGGAGACCCAGTACTTC. It specifies CACSNVQDSPLETQYF.

This chain uses TRBV19 with TRBJ1-2, with 9 nucleotides matching TRBD1. Per germline, CDR1 LNHDA and CDR2 SQIVND (reference sequence). The CDR3 runs 15 residues. The V segment lost 3 bases and the J segment 7 bases; nucleotides outside the gene matches: 9. The CDR3 here is CASSMGTGRPLGYTF. CDR3 DNA sequence: TGTGCCAGTAGTATGGGGACAGGGCGGCCCCTTGGCTACACCTTC.

V gene TRBV5-1 combines with J gene TRBJ2-1; 8 nucleotides line up with TRBD1. CDR3 length: 16 amino acids. Germline trimming cut 4 bases from V and 4 bases from J; bases unmatched to any gene: 10. The germline gives CDR1 SGHRS, CDR2 YFSETQ. CDR3 sequence (DNA): TGCGCCAGCAGCACCGGGGACAGGTTCTATTACAATGAGCAGTTCTTC. The encoded protein is CASSTGDRFYYNEQFF.

The V call is TRBV5-5, the J call TRBJ2-7; D gene ambiguous. The germline V and J ends were trimmed by 0 bases and 2 bases, with 9 bases remaining between them. Germline V gene sequence: CDR1 SGHKS, CDR2 YYEKEE (reference sequence). The CDR3 covers 14 residues. In DNA form, the CDR3 reads TGTGCCAGCAGCTTGGGGGGTAGCCCCTACGAGCAGTACTTC. It is translated as CASSLGGSPYEQYF.

This clone came up a few times. J is TRBJ2-3 and V is TRBV19, with D possibly being TRBD2 (6 bases). This CDR3 is built from 18 residues. CDR1 is LNHDA, CDR2 SQIVND, per germline (reference sequence). V dropped 2 bases and J dropped 1 base, with 19 bases sitting between them. The CDR3 is CASSIMFLEGLGTDTQYF. The DNA of the CDR3 is TGTGCCAGTAGTATAATGTTTTTGGAGGGCTTGGGCACAGATACGCAGTATTTT.

The rearrangement joins TRBV19 to TRBJ2-7; the D call may be TRBD1 or TRBD2 (6 bases each). This CDR3 is built from 16 residues. Germline V lookup: CDR1 LNHDA, CDR2 SQIVND (reference sequence). V was trimmed by 4 bases and J by 2 bases, leaving 18 bases between them. The CDR3 DNA is TGTGCCAGTAGTACGCGGGGCAGGGGAAACCCCTACGAGCAGTACTTC. The encoded protein is CASSTRGRGNPYEQYF.

V gene TRBV2 combines with J gene TRBJ2-7; TRBD1 matches 8 bases. The J segment lost 2 bases and the V segment lost 6 bases, leaving 3 bases of the junction unmatched. Germline lookup yields CDR1 SNHLY and CDR2 FYNNEI. This CDR3 is built from 13 residues. The CDR3 region has the DNA TGTGCCAGCAGCGGACAGGGCACCTACGAGCAGTACTTC. Translating it yields CASSGQGTYEQYF.

This sequence joins TRBV5-1 and TRBJ2-3; TRBD1 agrees at 7 bases. V dropped 7 bases and J dropped 2; count of bases not matched to a gene: 10. Germline V gene lookup returns CDR1 SGHRS and CDR2 YFSETQ. The length of the CDR3 is 15 residues. CDR3 sequence reads: CASSTGQMVTDTQYF. The DNA of the CDR3 is TGCGCCAGCTCTACGGGACAGATGGTCACAGATACGCAGTATTTT.

V and J are TRBV29-1 and TRBJ2-1, with D possibly being TRBD1 (5 bases). Germline V gene data show CDR1 as SQVTM and CDR2 as ANQGSEA. Trimming stripped 1 base from V and 0 bases from J, with 13 bases between. CDR3 length equals 16 residues. CDR3 in amino acids: CSVEVGAYSSYNEQFF. The CDR3 coding sequence is TGCAGCGTTGAAGTTGGGGCGTATAGCTCCTACAATGAGCAGTTCTTC.

The chain uses TRBV18 and TRBJ1-2; tentative D call: TRBD1 (5 bases). V was trimmed by 0 bases and J by 4 bases, leaving 12 bases between them. Germline CDR1 and CDR2: KGHSH and LQKENI. The CDR3 spans 15 residues. This CDR3 is CASSPPRGNSYGYTF. CDR3 nucleotide sequence: TGTGCCAGCTCACCACCCCGGGGGAATTCCTATGGCTACACCTTC.

V is TRBV30 and J is TRBJ2-7, with 8 bases aligning to TRBD2. Germline V gene sequence: CDR1 GTSNPN, CDR2 SVGIG (reference sequence). The length of the CDR3 is 15 residues. Trimming removed 0 bases from V and 0 bases from J; junction bases left unmatched: 4. CDR3 nucleotide sequence: TGTGCCTGGAGTGTCGGGCTAGCGGGCTCCTACGAGCAGTACTTC. This translates into CAWSVGLAGSYEQYF. The full variable domain, its missing parts supplied by reference TRBV30 and TRBJ2-7, is SQTIHQWPATLVQPVGSPLSLECTVEGTSNPNLYWYRQAAGRGLQLLFYSVGIGQISSEVPQNLSASRPQDRQFILSSKKLLLSDSGFYLCAWSVGLAGSYEQYFGPGTRLTVT.

V usage is TRBV4-1 and J usage is TRBJ2-3; TRBD1 agrees at 10 bases. Trimming took 2 bases from V and 4 from J; bases not matched to a gene: 12. The CDR3 contains 18 residues. Germline loops: CDR1 MGHRA, CDR2 YSYEKL. The CDR3 DNA is TGCGCCAGCAGCCAATACCTCCGGGACAGGGGAAGGGCAGATACGCAGTATTTT. This sequence encodes CASSQYLRDRGRADTQYF.